This T cell receptor (beta chain) is from a study of circulating CD8 cells and anti-PD-1 response in melanoma. Losses at the gene ends were 4 bases for V and 0 bases for J; bases not matched to a gene: 11. Germline loops: CDR1 SGDLS, CDR2 YYNGEE. This CDR3 comprises 17 residues. This clonotype is medium-sized by share. Sorting of live CD3+CD8+TCRalphabeta+ cells by PD-1 and/or TIGIT gave four subsets. TCR libraries were prepared from approximately 15 ng of total RNA with the QIAseq Immune Repertoire TCR panel. Each CDR3 protein gets one entry after TCRdb re-called the reads with MiXCR. The repertoire holds about 440 distinct CDR3 sequences, with 5.5% as singletons.

The chain combines TRBV9 with TRBJ2-7; TRBD2 agrees at 9 bases. This clonotype was sampled from a human donor with melanoma. Here the sequenced sample was CD8+ T cells from PBMCs, taken at baseline or after one month of anti-PD-1 therapy (not recorded which). The CDR3 spells CASSPHQGLAASYEQYF. CDR3 bases: TGTGCCAGCAGCCCCCACCAGGGACTAGCCGCCTCCTACGAGCAGTACTTC. The full variable domain, rest sourced from reference TRBV9 and TRBJ2-7, is DSGVTQTPKHLITATGQRVTLRCSPRSGDLSVYWYQQSLDQGLQFLIQYYNGEERAKGNILERFSAQQFPDLHSELNLSSLELGDSALYFCASSPHQGLAASYEQYFGPGTRLTVT.